The rows below give T cell receptor beta chains drawn from one sample of a study of CD8 T cells in ankylosing spondylitis. TCRdb re-analysed the 5' RACE reads in MiXCR, keeping a single row per CDR3 protein. Here the sample spans 230,000 or so distinct CDR3 sequences, about 18% being singletons. The specimen sequenced was blood, either unsorted or a sorted T cell fraction (not recorded which). Source of these receptors: a male donor with ankylosing spondylitis or in good health (not recorded which). The CDR3 runs from the conserved cysteine through the conserved F or W. Expanded clones are given a class, and other clones once, few, many or no size at all.

clone size	V gene	J gene	CDR3 protein
.	TRBV4-2	TRBJ2-1	CASSPRATGLVSNEQFF
many	TRBV7-9	TRBJ2-2	CASIWTANTGELFF
.	TRBV5-1	TRBJ2-7	CASSLGTGWYEKYF
few	TRBV5-5	TRBJ2-2	CASSFGTVEGELFF
.	TRBV15	TRBJ2-3	CATSRAGTGTDTQYF
few	TRBV2	TRBJ2-7	CASSLTVTSGSYEQYF
few	TRBV9	TRBJ2-6	CASSGLRSGANVLTF
few	TRBV9	TRBJ1-4	CASSVESVDTNEKLFF
.	TRBV12-3/TRBV12-4	TRBJ1-2	CASSVSGTDGYTF
.	TRBV6-5	TRBJ2-7	CASSYTWTSGDEQYF
.	TRBV5-6	TRBJ1-2	CASSSTFGGPGYTF
few	TRBV20-1	TRBJ2-1	CSAGDPGQPKVDEQFF
.	TRBV7-2	TRBJ2-3	CASSLVVGVGNPDTQYF
many	TRBV12-3/TRBV12-4	TRBJ1-1	CASRDSLNTEAFF
.	TRBV5-1	TRBJ1-1	CASSPKQGPVAEAFF
few	TRBV20-1	TRBJ2-5	CSVNGQIQETQYF
many	TRBV10-2	TRBJ2-7	CASRSTGNYEQYF
.	TRBV6-7	TRBJ2-5	CASSYSMTYEEETQYF
many	TRBV20-1	TRBJ2-3	CSARDYDTDTQYF
.	TRBV4-2	TRBJ1-4	CASSRMGDSNEKLFF
few	TRBV19	TRBJ2-7	CASSPRGGTYEQYF
few	TRBV15	TRBJ2-7	CATSREGGNSYEQYF
many	TRBV12-3/TRBV12-4	TRBJ2-7	CASSLEGLDYEQYF
.	TRBV9	TRBJ2-1	CASSELEGSYNEQFF
few	TRBV6-5	TRBJ2-1	CASSYLGGEQFF
.	TRBV15	TRBJ2-2	CATSSLQGTLDTGELFF
few	TRBV11-2	TRBJ2-7	CASSFPSGNVHEQYF
many	TRBV12-3/TRBV12-4	TRBJ2-7	CASSPSGSSYEQYF
few	TRBV24-1	TRBJ2-3	CATSDRGTDTQYF
once	TRBV27	TRBJ2-7	CASSPSGLALYEQYF
few	TRBV12-3/TRBV12-4	TRBJ2-7	CASSSSRDNSYEQYF